These 5 T cell receptor beta chains came from one sample sequenced in a study of neoadjuvant anti-PD-1 for oral cavity cancer. Clones were sequenced by immunoSEQ multiplex PCR, and TCRdb holds only the in-frame ones, with some missing. The sample lists around 13,000 clones, 50% to 75% occurring once. The material was PBMCs, obtained before nivolumab (anti-PD-1) treatment. The receptors were gathered from a person aged 35-79 years with oral cavity squamous cell carcinoma.

This chain links TRBV7-2 with TRBJ2-5; 7 positions match TRBD1. V trimming: 1 base; J trimming: 5 bases; junction bases outside the gene matches: 7. This CDR3 spans 15 amino acids. Germline CDR1 reads SGHTA; CDR2 reads FQGNSA. The DNA of the CDR3 is TGTGCCAGCAGCTTAGAAGGGGGCGCGGTGGAGACCCAGTACTTC. Protein product: CASSLEGGAVETQYF.

This clone appeared a single time. The chain joins TRBV11-2 to TRBJ1-3; D is possibly TRBD1 (5 bases). The germline V gene encodes CDR1 SGHAT and CDR2 FQNNGV. This CDR3 is 15 amino acids long. V was pared by 5 bases and J by 2 bases, with 13 bases between. The CDR3 here is CASSLQRGTGNTIYF. CDR3 sequence (DNA): TGTGCCAGCAGCCTACAGAGGGGAACTGGAAACACCATATATTTT.

V usage is TRBV28 and J usage is TRBJ1-5; the D is unclear. V lost 1 base and J lost 3, with 1 base in between. The CDR3 extends over 12 amino acids. CDR1 and CDR2 (germline): MDHEN, SYDVKM. CDR3 sequence reads: CASSLFNQPQHF. CDR3 bases: TGTGCCAGCAGTTTATTCAATCAGCCCCAGCATTTT.

J is TRBJ2-7 and V is TRBV5-3; TRBD2 is a possible D gene (6 bases). TRBV5-3 falls under the ORF class, with uncertain function. The CDR3 totals 12 residues. Trimming removed 8 bases at V and 2 bases at J, with 11 bases between. The CDR3, as DNA: TGTGCCAGGGGGGGAGTCACCTACGAGCAGTACTTC. Translation: CARGGVTYEQYF.

This clone was counted between two and nine times. The chain is built from TRBV10-3 and TRBJ2-7, with 7 bases aligning to TRBD1. This CDR3 has 13 residues. CDR1 is ENHRY and CDR2 is SYGVKD in the germline V gene. V gave up 11 bases and J gave up 2 bases; unmatched junction bases: 9. CDR3 DNA sequence: TGTGCCTCACCCACACAGGGGACCTACGAGCAGTACTTC. Its protein product is CASPTQGTYEQYF.